This TCR beta chain was sequenced for a study of T cell repertoires in cytomegalovirus infection. Study background: From public TCR beta signatures came an indication of both CMV infection and matching HLA type. Overall study findings and caveats: There were carriers of CMV plus the relevant HLA, and cumulative public TCR beta family frequency identified them.

TCRdb reprocessed the reads with MiXCR, giving one entry per CDR3 protein. The sample contains about 100,000 distinct CDR3 sequences, more than 15% of which appear only once. Germline V lookup: CDR1 SEHNR, CDR2 FQNEAQ (reference sequence). The CDR3 covers 15 residues. V lost 4 bases to trimming and J lost 4 bases; unmatched junction nucleotides: 3. This clonotype was detected many times. Its antigen is not known. The sequenced sample was PBMCs. The chain carries TRBV7-9 and TRBJ2-1, with TRBD1 matching over 11 bases. The source of this sequence is a human donor in good health (CMV status not recorded). Some clones in this sample may be carry-over from other donors' samples. The CDR3 here is CASSSGQGAYNEQFF. CDR3 in DNA: TGTGCCAGCAGCTCCGGACAGGGGGCTTACAATGAGCAGTTCTTC.